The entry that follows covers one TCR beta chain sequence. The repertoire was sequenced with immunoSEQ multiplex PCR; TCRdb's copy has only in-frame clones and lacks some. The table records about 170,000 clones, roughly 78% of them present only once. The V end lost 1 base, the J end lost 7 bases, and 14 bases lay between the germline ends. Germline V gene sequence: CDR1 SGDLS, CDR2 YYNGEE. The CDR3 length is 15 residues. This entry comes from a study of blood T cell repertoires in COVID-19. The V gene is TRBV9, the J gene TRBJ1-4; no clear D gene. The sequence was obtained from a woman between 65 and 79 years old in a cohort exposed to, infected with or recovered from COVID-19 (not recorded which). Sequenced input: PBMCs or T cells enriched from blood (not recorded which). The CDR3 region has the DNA TGTGCCAGCAGCGTATGGGAGGGATACGGTGAAAAACTGTTTTTT. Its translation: CASSVWEGYGEKLFF. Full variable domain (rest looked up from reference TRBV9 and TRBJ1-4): DSGVTQTPKHLITATGQRVTLRCSPRSGDLSVYWYQQSLDQGLQFLIQYYNGEERAKGNILERFSAQQFPDLHSELNLSSLELGDSALYFCASSVWEGYGEKLFFGSGTQLSVL.